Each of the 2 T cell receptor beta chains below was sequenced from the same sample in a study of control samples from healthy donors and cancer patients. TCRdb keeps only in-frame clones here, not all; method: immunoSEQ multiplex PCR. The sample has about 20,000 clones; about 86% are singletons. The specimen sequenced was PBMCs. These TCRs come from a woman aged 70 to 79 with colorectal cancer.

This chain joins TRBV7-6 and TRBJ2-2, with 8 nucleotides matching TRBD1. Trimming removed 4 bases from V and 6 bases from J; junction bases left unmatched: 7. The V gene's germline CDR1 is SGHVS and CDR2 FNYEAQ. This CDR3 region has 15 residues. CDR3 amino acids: CASSSWTGRAGELFF. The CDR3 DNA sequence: TGTGCCAGCAGCTCATGGACAGGGCGGGCCGGGGAGCTGTTTTTT. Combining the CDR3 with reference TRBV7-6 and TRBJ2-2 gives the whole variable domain GAGVSQSPRYKVTKRGQDVALRCDPISGHVSLYWYRQALGQGPEFLTYFNYEAQQDKSGLPNDRFSAERPEGSISTLTIQRTEQRDSAMYRCASSSWTGRAGELFFGEGSRLTVL.

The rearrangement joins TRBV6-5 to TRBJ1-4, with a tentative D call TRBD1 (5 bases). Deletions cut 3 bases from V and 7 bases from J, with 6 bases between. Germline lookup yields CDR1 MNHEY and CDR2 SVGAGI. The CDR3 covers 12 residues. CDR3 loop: CASSYQGEKLFF. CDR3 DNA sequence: TGTGCCAGCAGTTATCAGGGTGAAAAACTGTTTTTT.